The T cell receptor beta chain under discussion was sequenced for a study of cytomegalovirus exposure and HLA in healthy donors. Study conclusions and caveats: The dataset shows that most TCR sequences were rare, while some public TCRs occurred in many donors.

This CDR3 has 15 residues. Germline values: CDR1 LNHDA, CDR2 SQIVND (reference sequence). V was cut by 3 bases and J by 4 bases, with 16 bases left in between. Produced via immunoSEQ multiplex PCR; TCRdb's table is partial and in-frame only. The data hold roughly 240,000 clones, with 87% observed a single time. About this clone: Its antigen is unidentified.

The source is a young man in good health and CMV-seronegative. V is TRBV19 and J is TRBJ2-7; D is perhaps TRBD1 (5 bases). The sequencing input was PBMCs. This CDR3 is CASSIDWVQGYEQYF. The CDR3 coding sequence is TGTGCCAGTAGTATTGATTGGGTCCAGGGATACGAGCAGTACTTC.